This T cell receptor (beta chain) was recorded in a study of shared clonotypes between healthy human individuals (dated by TCRdb to 2018 to 2021). Notes on the research overall: The cohort included a few men and a couple of women between 18 and 49 years of age. To increase sequencing depth and limit assay-specific biases, TCR repertoire library preparation and sequencing were carried out by different laboratories using diverse techniques. Leukapheresis yielded between about 0.9 and 9.5 billion PBMCs per donor. To estimate repertoire size and how much clonotype sharing occurs between individuals, the study deeply sequenced the blood TCR repertoires of a handful of healthy adults. For each donor, CD4 naive and CD4 memory were each given three plates, CD8 naive was given two plates, and CD8 memory was given one plate.

TCR CDR3 regions were amplified from genomic DNA by multiplex PCR using the deep immunoSEQ assay. Extracted genomic DNA from each cell subset was distributed evenly across all wells of several immunoSEQ 96-well plates, and each plate was treated as a replicate. For sorted subsets, 200 to 250 ng of genomic DNA, equivalent to 30,000 or so T cell genomes, went into each replicate PCR. Purified libraries were quantified with a Qubit 3.0 fluorometer, sized on a Bioanalyzer 2100, and re-quantified with the KAPA Library Quantification kit. Every immunoSEQ 96-well plate was sequenced on a separate single-read 150-cycle Illumina NextSeq 550 flow cell. Per the source publication's procedure: Because the immunoSEQ output held only junctional sequences and lacked quality scores, the filtering could not match the filtering applied to full-length reads. To assign V/J genes and CDR3, sequences were annotated using PyIR, a Python wrapper for IgBLAST v1.9, with IMGT germline references. Reads with weak V/J assignments (E-value above 1e-6), missing CDR3, stop codons, out-of-frame junctions, or ambiguous translated residues were removed. V3J clonotypes were defined as sequences sharing the same inferred V gene, J gene, and CDR3 amino acid sequence. Percentage overlap between repertoires was calculated by dividing the number of shared unique clonotypes by the size of the smaller repertoire. Three approaches were used to assess repertoire richness: RTK rarefaction, the Chao1 estimator, and Recon v2.1 estimates of unobserved clonotypes. Generation probabilities were computed with OLGA for all TCRbeta clonotypes obtained by the gDNA method from several donors. TCRdb carries this immuneACCESS record with in-frame sequences only. Its versions omit some clonotypes, under half of them owing to an unresolved V gene in the studies checked, with the rest unexplained. The DNA was the basis for D and trimming; V, J and clone size are from that table. The table for this sample lists over 700,000 clones; around 77% of them were counted only once. The top ten clonotypes cover around 1.7% of the sample.

CDR1 and CDR2 are drawn from the germline V gene: KGHSH, LQKENI. Trimming leaves V shorter by 1 base and J shorter by 5 bases, with the junction holding 7 bases beyond the gene matches. The CDR3 contains 16 residues, cysteine and phenylalanine counted. Just CDR3 DNA is preserved here, 48 bases in frame from base 1. Broad study findings and their caveats: Because the study included a small number of donors, the genetic and exposure-history diversity represented was limited. Sampling was restricted to blood, and TCR repertoires in tissues likely differ from the TCR repertoires found in blood. Larger estimated clonotype richness was generally found for naive subsets than for memory subsets. Compared with non-shared clonotypes, the clonotypes found in all four sorted-subset donors had higher generation probabilities. Based on pairwise subsampling, the degree of clonotype sharing among donors was expected to be affected by sequencing depth. Across four donors, approximately 4.6% of naive CD4, 3.5% of naive CD8, about 2% of memory CD4, and approximately 0.42% of memory CD8 clonotypes were shared. Even with the large sequencing depth, rarefaction of the sorted-subset datasets indicated that sequencing was incomplete.

Concerning this clone: Its antigen is not yet known. Base qualities are not recorded, but no much larger clone differs from it by a single base.

The donors were healthy, HIV-negative adults with no recently reported acute infections or vaccinations. All donors were Caucasian adults living in Nashville, Tennessee, USA. CD4+ T cells were enriched through magnetic negative selection, after which naive cells were positively selected on CD45RA and the remaining negative fraction served as the memory subset. Blood was collected by leukapheresis, and PBMCs were isolated by Ficoll-Histopaque density gradient centrifugation and then cryopreserved in liquid nitrogen vapor phase. Analytical flow cytometry was used to check the purity and quantity of every magnetically sorted T cell population. From each sorted fraction, genomic DNA was isolated and quantified by UV absorbance on a Nanodrop 2000c.

The receptor chain draws on TRBV18 and TRBJ2-7; a stretch of 11 junction bases matches TRBD1. This TCR derives from a woman aged 30 to 39 in good health. The sequenced material came from memory CD4+ T cells sorted from blood. Read against the paper, the sample's cell subset or site label means: CD45RA-negative fraction. The nucleotides read TGTGCCAGCTCACCACTACCGGGACAGGGGGTCAACGAGCAGTACTTC. Translated, it reads CASSPLPGQGVNEQYF.